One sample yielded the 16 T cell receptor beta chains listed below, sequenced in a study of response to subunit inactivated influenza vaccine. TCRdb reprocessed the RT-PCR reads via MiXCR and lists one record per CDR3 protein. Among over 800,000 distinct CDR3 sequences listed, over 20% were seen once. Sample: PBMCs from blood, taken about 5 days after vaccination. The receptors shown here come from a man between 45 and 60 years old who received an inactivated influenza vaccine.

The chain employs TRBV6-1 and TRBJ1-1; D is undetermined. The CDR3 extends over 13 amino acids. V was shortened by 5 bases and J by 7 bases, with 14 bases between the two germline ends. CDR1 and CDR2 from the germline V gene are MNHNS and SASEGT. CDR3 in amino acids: CASSRGQGGEAFF. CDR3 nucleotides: TGTGCCAGCAGTCGAGGGCAAGGAGGTGAAGCTTTCTTT.

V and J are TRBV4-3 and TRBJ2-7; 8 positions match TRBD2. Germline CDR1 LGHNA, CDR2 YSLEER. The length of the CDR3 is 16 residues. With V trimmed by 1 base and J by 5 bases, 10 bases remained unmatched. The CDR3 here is CASSQGFGGDFDEQYF. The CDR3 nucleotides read TGCGCCAGCAGCCAAGGGTTCGGGGGGGATTTCGACGAGCAGTACTTC.

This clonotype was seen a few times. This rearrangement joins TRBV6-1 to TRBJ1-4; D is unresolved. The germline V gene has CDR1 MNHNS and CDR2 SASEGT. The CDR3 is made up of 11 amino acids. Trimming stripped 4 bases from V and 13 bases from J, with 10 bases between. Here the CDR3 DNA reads TGTGCCAGCAGTGTAGGGCCTCGACTGTTTTTT. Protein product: CASSVGPRLFF.

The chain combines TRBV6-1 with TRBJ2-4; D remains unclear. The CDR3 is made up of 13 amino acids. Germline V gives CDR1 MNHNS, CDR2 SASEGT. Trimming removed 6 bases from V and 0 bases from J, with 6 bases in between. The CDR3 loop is CASRTLAKNIQYF. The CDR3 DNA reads TGTGCCAGCAGAACTCTAGCCAAAAACATTCAGTACTTC.

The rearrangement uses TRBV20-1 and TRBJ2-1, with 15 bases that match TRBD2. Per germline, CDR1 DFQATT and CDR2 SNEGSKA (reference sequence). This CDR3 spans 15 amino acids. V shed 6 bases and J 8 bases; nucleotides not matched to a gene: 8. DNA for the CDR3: TGCAGTGCGAGATCCGGGACTAGCGGGGGGTATGAGCAGTTCTTC. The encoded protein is CSARSGTSGGYEQFF.

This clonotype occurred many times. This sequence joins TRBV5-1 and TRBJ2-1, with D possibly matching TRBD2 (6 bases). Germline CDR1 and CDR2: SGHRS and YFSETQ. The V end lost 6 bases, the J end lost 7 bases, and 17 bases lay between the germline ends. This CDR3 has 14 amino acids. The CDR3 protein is CASNPPGRGNEQFF. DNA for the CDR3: TGCGCCAGCAACCCCCCAGGTCGGGGGAATGAGCAGTTCTTC.

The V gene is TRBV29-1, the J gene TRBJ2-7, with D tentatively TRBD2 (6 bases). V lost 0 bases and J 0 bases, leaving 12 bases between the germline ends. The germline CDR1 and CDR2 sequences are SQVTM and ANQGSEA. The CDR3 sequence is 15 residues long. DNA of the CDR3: TGCAGCGTTGAAGAAGGGCAGGGAGGCTCCTACGAGCAGTACTTC. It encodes CSVEEGQGGSYEQYF.

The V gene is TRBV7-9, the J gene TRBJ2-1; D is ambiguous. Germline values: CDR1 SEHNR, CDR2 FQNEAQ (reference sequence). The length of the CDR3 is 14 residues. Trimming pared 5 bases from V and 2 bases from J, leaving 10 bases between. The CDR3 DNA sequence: TGTGCCAGCAGCATCCGGCCCCCCTACAATGAGCAGTTCTTC. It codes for CASSIRPPYNEQFF.

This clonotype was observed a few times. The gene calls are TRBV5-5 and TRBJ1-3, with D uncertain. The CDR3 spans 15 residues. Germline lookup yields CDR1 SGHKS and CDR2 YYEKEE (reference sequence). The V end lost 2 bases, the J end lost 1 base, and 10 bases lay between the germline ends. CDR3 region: CASSLTMVSGNTIYF. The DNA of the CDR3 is TGTGCCAGCAGCTTAACGATGGTTTCTGGAAACACCATATATTTT.

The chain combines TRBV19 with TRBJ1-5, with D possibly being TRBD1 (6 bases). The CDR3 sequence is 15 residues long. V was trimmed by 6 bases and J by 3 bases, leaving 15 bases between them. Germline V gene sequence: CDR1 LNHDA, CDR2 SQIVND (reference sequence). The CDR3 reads CASREVGQINQPQHF. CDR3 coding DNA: TGTGCCAGTAGAGAGGTTGGACAGATCAATCAGCCCCAGCATTTT.

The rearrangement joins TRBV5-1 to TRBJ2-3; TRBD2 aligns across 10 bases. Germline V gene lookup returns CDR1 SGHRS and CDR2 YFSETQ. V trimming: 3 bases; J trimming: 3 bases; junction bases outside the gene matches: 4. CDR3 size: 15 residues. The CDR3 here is CASSYQRGGTDTQYF. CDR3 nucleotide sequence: TGCGCCAGCAGCTACCAGCGGGGGGGTACAGATACGCAGTATTTT.

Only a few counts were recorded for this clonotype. CDR3 protein: CATSDTGTGGNGYTF. DNA of the CDR3: TGTGCCACCAGTGATACCGGGACAGGGGGCAATGGCTACACCTTC. V and J are TRBV24-1 and TRBJ1-2; 12 bases line up with TRBD1. There are 15 residues in the CDR3. The germline CDR1 and CDR2 sequences are KGHDR and SFDVKD. The ends lost 3 bases at V and 6 bases at J; junction bases unmatched: 4.

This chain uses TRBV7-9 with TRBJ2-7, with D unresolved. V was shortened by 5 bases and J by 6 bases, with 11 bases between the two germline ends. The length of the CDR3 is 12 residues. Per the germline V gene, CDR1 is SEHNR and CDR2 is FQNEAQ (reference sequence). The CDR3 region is CASSPVNGEQYF. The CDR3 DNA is TGTGCCAGCAGCCCCGTCAATGGCGAGCAGTACTTC. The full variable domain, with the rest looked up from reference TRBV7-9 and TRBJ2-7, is DTGVSQNPRHKITKRGQNVTFRCDPISEHNRLYWYRQTLGQGPEFLTYFQNEAQLEKSRLLSDRFSAERPKGSFSTLEIQRTEQGDSAMYLCASSPVNGEQYFGPGTRLTVT.

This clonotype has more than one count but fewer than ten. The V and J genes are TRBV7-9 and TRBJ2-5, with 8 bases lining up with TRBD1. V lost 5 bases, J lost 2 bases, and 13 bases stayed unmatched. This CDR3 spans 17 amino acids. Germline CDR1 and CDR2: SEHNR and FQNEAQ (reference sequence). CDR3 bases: TGTGCCAGCAGCCCCACGAACCCCGGACAGGGACAAGAGACCCAGTACTTC. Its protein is CASSPTNPGQGQETQYF.

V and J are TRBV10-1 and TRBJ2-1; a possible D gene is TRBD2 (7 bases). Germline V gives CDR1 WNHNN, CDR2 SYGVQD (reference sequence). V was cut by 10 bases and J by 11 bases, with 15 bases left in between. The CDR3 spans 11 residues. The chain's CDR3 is CATSAGAKQFF. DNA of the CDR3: TGCGCCACCTCCGCGGGGGCAAAGCAGTTCTTC.

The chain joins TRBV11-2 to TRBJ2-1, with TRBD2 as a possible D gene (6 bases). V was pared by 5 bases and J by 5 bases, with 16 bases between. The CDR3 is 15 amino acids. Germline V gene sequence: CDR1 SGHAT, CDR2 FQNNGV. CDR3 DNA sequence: TGTGCCAGCAGCCCCAGAAAAACGGGAGACAATGAGCAGTTCTTC. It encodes CASSPRKTGDNEQFF.